The entry below describes one TCR beta chain. This clonotype has at least ten counts. What antigen it recognizes has not been identified. No per-base quality is available; no much larger clone lies one base away. This sample stems from a study of T cell repertoires in cytomegalovirus infection (dated by TCRdb to the late 2010s). Some background on the complete study: Peptide stimulations targeted recently identified HLA-C-restricted CMV epitopes, whose presentation resists viral immunomodulation, together with well-studied HLA-B-restricted epitopes. Donor HLA type was relevant to the analysis, as public TCR beta signatures indicated carriage of CMV infection together with the matching HLA type. General conclusions and limits of the study: The ex vivo response was dominated by HLA-C-restricted CMV-specific TCR beta clonotypes, which also provided the single most frequent clonotype in two of eight donors. In both this cohort and an independent roughly 350-donor cohort, the cumulative frequency of public TCR beta family members distinguished carriers of CMV infection plus the relevant HLA type.

The instrument given in TCRdb is Illumina HiSeq 1500. TCRdb trimmed the raw reads at Q25, called clones with MiXCR and kept productive beta chains. When rows share a CDR3 protein, they turn into one entry using the most common DNA and genes. Across this sample there are approximately 89,000 distinct CDR3 sequences, with 20% to 30% seen only once. The ten largest make up roughly 50% of the sample. Reading the germline V gene gives CDR1 SGHTA and CDR2 FQGNSA. The CDR3 spans 14 residues, from the cysteine through the phenylalanine. CDR3 DNA is the only sequence kept; it has 42 bases, read in frame from the first base. V sheds 4 bases and J sheds 6 bases, leaving 12 bases between their ends. The treatment or condition label, read with the paper, signifies: in vitro stimulation with specific CMV peptide epitopes to enrich CMV-specific T cells.

The chain is encoded by TRBV7-2 joined to TRBJ1-4; a weak D assignment points to TRBD1 (5 bases agree). This material consisted of CD8+ T cells from cultured PBMCs, taken from culture after CMV antigen stimulation. The clonotype originates from a human donor in good health (CMV status not recorded). Some clones in this sample may be carry-over from other donors' samples. The CDR3 loop reads CASSSPGLDEKLFF. The nucleotides are TGTGCCAGCAGCTCGCCGGGGCTAGATGAAAAACTGTTTTTT.